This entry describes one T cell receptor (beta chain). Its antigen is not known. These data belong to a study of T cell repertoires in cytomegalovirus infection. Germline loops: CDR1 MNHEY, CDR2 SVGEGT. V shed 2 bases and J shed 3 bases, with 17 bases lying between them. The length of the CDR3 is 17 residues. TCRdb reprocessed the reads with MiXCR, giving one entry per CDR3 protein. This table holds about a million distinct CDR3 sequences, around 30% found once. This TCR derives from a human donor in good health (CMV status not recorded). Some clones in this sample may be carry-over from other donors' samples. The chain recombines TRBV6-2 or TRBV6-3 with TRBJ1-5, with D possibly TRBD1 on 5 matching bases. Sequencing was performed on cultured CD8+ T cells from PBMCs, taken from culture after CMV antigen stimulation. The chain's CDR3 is CASSYEVAGFDNQPQHF. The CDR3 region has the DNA TGTGCCAGCAGTTACGAGGTGGCAGGGTTTGACAATCAGCCCCAGCATTTT.